The following is a TCR beta chain sequence with its context. Its specificity is not known. A junction end diverges from the germline sequence, so it may reflect a read error. Produced via immunoSEQ multiplex PCR; TCRdb's table is partial and in-frame only. Of 65,000 to 75,000 clones in the sample, more than 75% are singletons; the top ten hold about a tenth. Germline loops: CDR1 MNHEY, CDR2 SVGAGI. The CDR3 loop spans 14 amino acids. This record belongs to a study of lymphopenia after photon versus proton radiotherapy. Study-wide findings and caveats: A bigger post-nadir fall in TCR diversity correlated inversely with survival time in deceased patients. Survival link was tested only in deceased patients; proton benefit remains a possibility. Proton therapy kept repertoires fairly stable, unlike photons, which gained effector/memory cells.

This TCR was recovered from an elderly man with esophageal cancer. The sample here was peripheral blood, taken from a patient treated with proton-based radiotherapy. The V call is TRBV6-5, the J call TRBJ2-3; tentatively, D is TRBD1 or TRBD2 (5 bases each). The CDR3 region is CASSYMRGTDTQYF. The CDR3 DNA reads TGCGCCAGCAGTTACATGAGGGGAACAGATACGCAGTATTTT.